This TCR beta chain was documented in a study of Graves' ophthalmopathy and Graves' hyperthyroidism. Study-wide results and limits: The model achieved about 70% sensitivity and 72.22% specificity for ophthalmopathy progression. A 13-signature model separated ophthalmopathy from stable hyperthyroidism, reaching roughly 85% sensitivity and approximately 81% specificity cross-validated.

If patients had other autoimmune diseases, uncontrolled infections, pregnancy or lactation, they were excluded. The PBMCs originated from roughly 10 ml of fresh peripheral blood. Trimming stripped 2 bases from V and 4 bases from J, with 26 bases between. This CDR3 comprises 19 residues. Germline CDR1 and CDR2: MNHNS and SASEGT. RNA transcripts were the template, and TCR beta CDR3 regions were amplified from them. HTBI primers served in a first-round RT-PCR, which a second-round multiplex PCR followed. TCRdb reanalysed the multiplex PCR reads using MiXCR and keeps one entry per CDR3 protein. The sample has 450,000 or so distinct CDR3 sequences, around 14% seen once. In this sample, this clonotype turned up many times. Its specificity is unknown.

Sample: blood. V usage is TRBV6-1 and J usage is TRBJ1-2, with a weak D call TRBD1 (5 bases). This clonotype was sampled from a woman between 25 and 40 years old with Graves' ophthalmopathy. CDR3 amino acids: CASSEKKGRGTDLVYGYTF. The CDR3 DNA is TGTGCCAGCAGTGAAAAGAAAGGACGCGGGACTGACCTTGTCTATGGCTACACCTTC.